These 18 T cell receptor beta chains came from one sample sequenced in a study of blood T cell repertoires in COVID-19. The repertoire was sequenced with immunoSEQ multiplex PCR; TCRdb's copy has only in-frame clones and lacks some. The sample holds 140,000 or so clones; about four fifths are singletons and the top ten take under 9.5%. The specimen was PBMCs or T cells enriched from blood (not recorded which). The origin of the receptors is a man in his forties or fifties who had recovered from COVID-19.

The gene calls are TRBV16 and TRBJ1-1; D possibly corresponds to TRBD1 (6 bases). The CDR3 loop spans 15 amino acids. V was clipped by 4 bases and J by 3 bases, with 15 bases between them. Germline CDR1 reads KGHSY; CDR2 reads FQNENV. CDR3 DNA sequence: TGTGCCAGCAGCCGCAACCCGGGACAATACACTGAAGCTTTCTTT. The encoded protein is CASSRNPGQYTEAFF.

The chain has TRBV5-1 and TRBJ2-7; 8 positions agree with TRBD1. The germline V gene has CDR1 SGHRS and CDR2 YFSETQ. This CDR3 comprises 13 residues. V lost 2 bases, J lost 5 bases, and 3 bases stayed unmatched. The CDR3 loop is CASSFPGGDEQYF. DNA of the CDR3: TGCGCCAGCAGCTTTCCAGGGGGCGACGAGCAGTACTTC.

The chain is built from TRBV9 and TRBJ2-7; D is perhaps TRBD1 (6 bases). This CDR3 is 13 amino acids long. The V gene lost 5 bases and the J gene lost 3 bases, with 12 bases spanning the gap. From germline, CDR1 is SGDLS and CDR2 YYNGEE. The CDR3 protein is CASSFEGGYEQYF. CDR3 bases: TGTGCCAGCAGTTTCGAAGGGGGCTACGAGCAGTACTTC.

This CDR3 reads CASSRIKRDSPLHF. The CDR3 bases are TGTGCCAGCAGTAGAATTAAGAGGGATTCACCCCTCCACTTT. The V and J genes are TRBV2 and TRBJ1-6; D is ambiguous. V was cut by 5 bases and J by 8 bases, with 13 bases left in between. Germline-derived CDR1 and CDR2 are SNHLY and FYNNEI. The CDR3 runs to 14 residues.

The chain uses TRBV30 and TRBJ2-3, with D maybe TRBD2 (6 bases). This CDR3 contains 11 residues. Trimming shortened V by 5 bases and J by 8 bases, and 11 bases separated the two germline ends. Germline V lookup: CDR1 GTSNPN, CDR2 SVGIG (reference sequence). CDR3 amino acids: CAWGEVGTQYF. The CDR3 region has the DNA TGTGCCTGGGGGGAGGTGGGTACGCAGTATTTT.

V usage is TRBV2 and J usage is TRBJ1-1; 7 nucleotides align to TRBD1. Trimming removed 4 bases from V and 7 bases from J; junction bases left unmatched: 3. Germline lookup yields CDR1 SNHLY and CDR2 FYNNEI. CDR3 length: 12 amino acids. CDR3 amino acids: CASSGTGSEAFF. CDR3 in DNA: TGTGCCAGCAGTGGGACAGGCAGTGAAGCTTTCTTT.

CDR3 in amino acids: CASSYEGGGNQPQHF. The CDR3 bases are TGTGCCAGCAGTTACGAGGGAGGGGGCAATCAGCCCCAGCATTTT. V gene TRBV6-6 combines with J gene TRBJ1-5; possible D gene TRBD1, 5 bases. V was pared by 2 bases and J by 2 bases, with 10 bases between. Germline lookup yields CDR1 MNHNY and CDR2 SVGAGI (reference sequence). There are 15 residues in the CDR3.

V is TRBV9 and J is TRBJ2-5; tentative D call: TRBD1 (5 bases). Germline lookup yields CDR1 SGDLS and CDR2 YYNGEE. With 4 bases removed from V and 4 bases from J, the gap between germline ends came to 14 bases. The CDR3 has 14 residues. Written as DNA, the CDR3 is TGTGCCAGCAGCCTTGTAGGGGTAGGAGAGACCCAGTACTTC. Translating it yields CASSLVGVGETQYF.

The chain's CDR3 is CASSFQGKESYEQYF. The CDR3 region has the DNA TGTGCCAGCAGCTTCCAGGGTAAAGAGTCCTACGAGCAGTACTTC. The chain couples TRBV5-4 to TRBJ2-7, with D tentatively TRBD1 (5 bases). Looked up from germline, CDR1 is SGHNT and CDR2 is YYREEE (reference sequence). This CDR3 spans 15 amino acids. V shed 2 bases and J shed 1 base, with 13 bases lying between them.

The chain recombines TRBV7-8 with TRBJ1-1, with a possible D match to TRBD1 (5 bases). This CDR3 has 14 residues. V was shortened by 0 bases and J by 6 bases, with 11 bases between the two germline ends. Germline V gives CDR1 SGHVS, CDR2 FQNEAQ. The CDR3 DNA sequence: TGTGCCAGCAGCTTAGCGCAGGGTAGGGCTGAAGCTTTCTTT. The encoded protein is CASSLAQGRAEAFF. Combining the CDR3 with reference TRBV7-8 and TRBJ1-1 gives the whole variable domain GAGVSQSPRYKVAKRGQDVALRCDPISGHVSLFWYQQALGQGPEFLTYFQNEAQLDKSGLPSDRFFAERPEGSVSTLKIQRTQQEDSAVYLCASSLAQGRAEAFFGQGTRLTVV.

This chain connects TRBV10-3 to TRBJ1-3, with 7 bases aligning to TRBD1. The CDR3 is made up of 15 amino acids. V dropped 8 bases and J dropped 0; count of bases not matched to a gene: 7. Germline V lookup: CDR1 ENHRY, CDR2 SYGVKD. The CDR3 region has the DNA TGTGCCATCGGCGGACAGGAGAGCTCTGGAAACACCATATATTTT. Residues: CAIGGQESSGNTIYF.

CDR3 bases: TGTGCCAGCAGCTTAGGAGTGCAAGAGACCCAGTACTTC. Translation: CASSLGVQETQYF. The chain carries TRBV7-2 and TRBJ2-5, with no clear D. V was pared by 1 base and J by 2 bases, with 5 bases between. Germline CDR1 reads SGHTA; CDR2 reads FQGNSA. The CDR3 covers 13 residues. The full variable domain, its missing parts supplied by reference TRBV7-2 and TRBJ2-5, is GAGVSQSPSNKVTEKGKDVELRCDPISGHTALYWYRQSLGQGLEFLIYFQGNSAPDKSGLPSDRFSAERTGGSVSTLTIQRTQQEDSAVYLCASSLGVQETQYFGPGTRLLVL.

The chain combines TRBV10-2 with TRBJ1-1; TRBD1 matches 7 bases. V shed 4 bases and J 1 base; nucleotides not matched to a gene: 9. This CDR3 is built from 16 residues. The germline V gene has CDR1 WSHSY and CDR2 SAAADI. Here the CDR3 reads CASSVMGGQRNTEAFF. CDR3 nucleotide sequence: TGCGCCAGCAGTGTCATGGGGGGACAGAGGAACACTGAAGCTTTCTTT.

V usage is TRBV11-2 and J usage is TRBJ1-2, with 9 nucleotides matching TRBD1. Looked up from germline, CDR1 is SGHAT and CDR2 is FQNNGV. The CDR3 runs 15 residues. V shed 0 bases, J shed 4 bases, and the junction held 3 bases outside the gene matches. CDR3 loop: CASSLDGQGSYGYTF. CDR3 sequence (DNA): TGTGCCAGCAGCTTAGACGGACAGGGGAGCTATGGCTACACCTTC.

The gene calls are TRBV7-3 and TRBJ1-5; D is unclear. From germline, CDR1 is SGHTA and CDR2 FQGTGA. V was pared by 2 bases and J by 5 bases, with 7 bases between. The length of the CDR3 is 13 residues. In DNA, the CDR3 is TGTGCCAGCAGCTTATGGGGAGATCAGCCCCAGCATTTT. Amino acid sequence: CASSLWGDQPQHF.

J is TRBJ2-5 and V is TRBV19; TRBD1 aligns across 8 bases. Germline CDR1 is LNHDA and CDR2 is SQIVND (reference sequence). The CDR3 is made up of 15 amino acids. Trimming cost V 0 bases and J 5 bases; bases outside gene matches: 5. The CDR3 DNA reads TGTGCCAGTAGTATAGATGCAGGGGGCAGGGAGACCCAGTACTTC. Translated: CASSIDAGGRETQYF.

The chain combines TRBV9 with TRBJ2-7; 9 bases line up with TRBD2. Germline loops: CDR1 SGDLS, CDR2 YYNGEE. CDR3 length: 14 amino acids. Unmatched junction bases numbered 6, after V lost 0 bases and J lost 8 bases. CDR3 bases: TGTGCCAGCAGCGTAGGGGTAGCGGGGGACCAGCAGTACTTC. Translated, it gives CASSVGVAGDQQYF.

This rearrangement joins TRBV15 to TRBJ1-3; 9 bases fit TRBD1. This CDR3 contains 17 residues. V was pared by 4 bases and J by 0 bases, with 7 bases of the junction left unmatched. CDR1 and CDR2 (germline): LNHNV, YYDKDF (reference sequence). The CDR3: CATSKLHRGLSGNTIYF. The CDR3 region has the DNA TGTGCCACCAGCAAATTACACAGGGGGCTCTCTGGAAACACCATATATTTT.